This T cell receptor beta chain appears in the sequencing data of a study of blood T cell repertoires in COVID-19. V was clipped by 4 bases and J by 1 base; unmatched bases: 5. CDR1 is SGHRS, CDR2 YFSETQ, per germline. CDR3 length: 17 residues. The method was immunoSEQ multiplex PCR; TCRdb's version includes in-frame clones alone and lacks a portion of them. The table records over 150,000 clones, approximately 83% of them present only once. J is TRBJ1-6 and V is TRBV5-1; 10 positions match TRBD1. The clonotype originates from a woman aged 55-75 years with acute or convalescent COVID-19. The sequenced sample consisted of peripheral blood. The chain's CDR3 is CASSPGQGGSYNSPLHF. Written as DNA, the CDR3 is TGCGCCAGCAGCCCCGGACAGGGGGGATCCTATAATTCACCCCTCCACTTT.